This TCR beta chain originates from a study of cytomegalovirus exposure and HLA in healthy donors. Study results and limitations: Clonal expansion was found to be greater in HLA-associated TCR beta chains than in equally common others in a later analysis. Across all donors, roughly uniform sequencing depth was an assumption of the presence/absence analyses.

The PCR contained 60 Vbeta and 13 Jbeta primers. Original handling: A follow-up analysis tallied about 80 million unique TCR beta chains, roughly 11 million shared. Repertoires were generated with immunoSEQ multiplex PCR, while TCRdb's copy carries only in-frame clones and drops some. V, J and clone size are those of that table, while D and trimming were read from the DNA. In the table there are some 210,000 clones, 77% of which are singletons. This CDR3 is 13 amino acids long. Germline V CDR1 and CDR2: SGHTA, FQGNSA. V gave up 5 bases and J gave up 9 bases; unmatched junction bases: 5. To note about this clone: Its antigen is as yet unknown. This sample includes further DNA sequences coding for the same CDR3.

The rearrangement uses TRBV7-2 and TRBJ2-1; 9 positions match TRBD2. The sequence came from a woman in her twenties or thirties in good health and CMV-seropositive. What was sequenced was PBMCs. For the CDR3, the DNA is TGTGCCAGCAGCCCGGGACTAGCAGGTGAGCAGTTCTTC. Amino acid sequence: CASSPGLAGEQFF.